This TCR beta chain appears in the sequencing data of a study of breast tumors, draining lymph nodes, adjacent tissues. Notes on the study in general: Luminal-like breast cancer showed significantly greater tumor-nontumor repertoire similarity than basal-like breast cancer did. That most tumor T cells come from lymph nodes remained unproven. Data fit most tumor T cells coming from lymph node, expanding in tumor. Tumor repertoires ranked between lymph nodes and nontumor tissue in diversity, with V and J gene preferences.

Samples came from axillary lymph nodes draining the breast cancer. This clonotype came up many times. As yet, its antigen is unknown. One entry per CDR3 protein, called by TCRdb with MiXCR from the multiplex PCR reads. Of approximately 210,000 distinct CDR3 sequences in the sample, roughly 30% were seen once. This CDR3 region has 15 residues. Germline V lookup: CDR1 SNHLY, CDR2 FYNNEI. J gave up 2 bases and V 7 bases, and 8 bases lay outside the gene matches. Sequencing was carried out using axillary lymph node tissue. The source is a female donor with breast cancer. Some clones in this sample may be carry-over from other donors' samples. This chain links TRBV2 with TRBJ2-3, with TRBD2 matching over 8 bases. CDR3 sequence (DNA): TGTGCCAGCAATAGGCTAGCGGGTTACACAGATACGCAGTATTTT. Protein product: CASNRLAGYTDTQYF.